The clone carrying this T cell receptor (beta chain) was recorded at least ten times. Its antigen is unidentified. These data originate in a study of regulatory T cells in long-lasting Graves disease. V lost 3 bases, J lost 1 base, and 15 bases lay in between. In germline, CDR1 is GTSNPN, CDR2 SVGIG (reference sequence). The CDR3 is 15 amino acids. Study outcomes and limitations: When disease was persistent, TRBV28, TRBJ1-2 and TRBJ2-5 were the favored segments. Sampling was limited to peripheral blood rather than thyroid tissue.

Regarding time point: persistent/refractory GD, antithyroid drugs over 5 years with positive TRAb. Scientists built the TCR library using RNA that was extracted from PBMCs. From each patient, roughly 10 milliliters of peripheral blood was drawn and collected into an EDTA anticoagulant tube. Both iRepertoire HTBI primers and Arm-PCR of CDR3 regions were used to build the TCR beta libraries. As handled by the study authors: Sequenced samples collectively carried 60 to 75 TRBV and roughly 15 TRBJ segments. In TCRdb, the multiplex PCR reads were re-called with MiXCR into one record per CDR3 protein. These V and J calls rely on TCRdb rather than the paper's analysis. In the table there are 300,000 to 500,000 distinct CDR3 sequences, 20% to 25% of which are singletons.

Source: peripheral blood mononuclear cells (PBMCs), taken when the disease was refractory, from a patient treated with antithyroid drugs. The V gene is TRBV30, the J gene TRBJ1-1, with D perhaps TRBD1 (5 bases). This clonotype originated in a female donor with Graves disease. The CDR3 DNA sequence: TGTGCCTGGAGAGTCTTACAGGACCCGAACACTGAAGCTTTCTTT. Translated, it gives CAWRVLQDPNTEAFF. Combining the CDR3 with reference TRBV30 and TRBJ1-1 gives the whole variable domain SQTIHQWPATLVQPVGSPLSLECTVEGTSNPNLYWYRQAAGRGLQLLFYSVGIGQISSEVPQNLSASRPQDRQFILSSKKLLLSDSGFYLCAWRVLQDPNTEAFFGQGTRLTVV.